Given below is one TCR beta chain in context. No antigen is known for it. Treatment: approximately 10-day PBMC culture with coronavirus spike peptide pools or control peptides (ViraFEST assay). ViraFEST stimulated the growth of antigen-specific T cells using peptide pools and subsequently profiled their TCRs by sequencing. This sample is part of a study of vaccination and CD4 T cells after COVID-19. Study background: PCR on nasal swabs identified SARS-CoV-2 in convalescent patients, of whom nine were mild and one severe.

Oncomine TCR Beta short-read sequencing was applied to DNA from cultured CD4+ T cells. TCRdb used MiXCR to reprocess the PCR reads, holding one entry per CDR3 protein. The data contain 9,000 to 15,000 distinct CDR3 sequences, around 50% of them singletons. The TCR originated in a human donor who had recovered from COVID-19. Sequences were obtained from CD4+ T cells from blood, cultured in vitro.

The CDR3 DNA follows: TGTGCCAGCAGTTTATTGGTCGGGACTAGAAGAGTGAGGTACAATGAGCAGTTCTTC. Translated, it gives CASSLLVGTRRVRYNEQFF. The chain has TRBV28 and TRBJ2-1, with TRBD2 matching over 8 bases. From germline, CDR1 is MDHEN and CDR2 SYDVKM. The CDR3 consists of 19 residues. The J segment lost 4 bases and the V segment lost 1 base, leaving 15 bases of the junction unmatched.